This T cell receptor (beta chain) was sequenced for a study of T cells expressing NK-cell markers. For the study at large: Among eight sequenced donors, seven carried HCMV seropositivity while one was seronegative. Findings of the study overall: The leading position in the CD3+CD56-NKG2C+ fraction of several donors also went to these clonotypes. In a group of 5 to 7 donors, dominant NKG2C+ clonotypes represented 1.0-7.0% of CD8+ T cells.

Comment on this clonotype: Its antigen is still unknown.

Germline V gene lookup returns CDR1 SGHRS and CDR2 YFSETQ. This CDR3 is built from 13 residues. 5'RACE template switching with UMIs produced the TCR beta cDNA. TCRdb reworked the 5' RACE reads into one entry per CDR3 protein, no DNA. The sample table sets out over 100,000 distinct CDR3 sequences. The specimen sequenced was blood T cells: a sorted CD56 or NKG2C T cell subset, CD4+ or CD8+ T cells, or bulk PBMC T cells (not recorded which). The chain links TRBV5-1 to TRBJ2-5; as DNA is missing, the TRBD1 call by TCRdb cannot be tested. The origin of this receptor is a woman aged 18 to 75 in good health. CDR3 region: CASSSYRGETQYF.